The sequence of this T cell receptor beta chain was determined in a study of cytomegalovirus exposure and HLA in healthy donors. General observations from the study: CMV antigen specificity of a few CMV-associated chains was confirmed in vitro. TCR beta V- and J-gene trimming, according to a later analysis, was linked to a missense DCLRE1C variant. Sequencing had likely introduced a cluster of highly shared sequence variants as an artifact. Per a prior analysis, the majority of TCR beta V segments were productive roughly 87% or roughly 30% of the time.

On this clone: Its antigen is undetermined. At one boundary the junction diverges from the germline segment, which might be a read error.

Per germline, CDR1 GTSNPN and CDR2 SVGIG (reference sequence). The CDR3 has 15 residues. The PCR was carried out with 60 Vbeta primers and 13 Jbeta primers. Assay: immunoSEQ multiplex PCR; the TCRdb copy retains only in-frame clones and omits some. This table lists about 88,000 clones. The chain couples TRBV30 to TRBJ2-3; D is perhaps TRBD1 (6 bases). This TCR came from a girl aged 10 to 17 in good health and CMV-seropositive. Sequenced input: PBMCs. CDR3 in DNA: TGTGCCGGGAGCGTGACAGGTCCGGCCACAGATACGCAGTATTTT. It specifies CAGSVTGPATDTQYF.